This TCR beta chain was sequenced for a study of beta chain features in type 1 diabetes. About the study: Similarity in age, gender and cell yields was seen between patients and healthy donors.

Cell sorting via CD45RO/CCR7/CD25/CD127/CD95/CD27 was performed to obtain CD4+ naive, central memory, regulatory and stem cell-like memory cells. Every bit of the isolated RNA underwent reverse transcription, so sequencing read expressed TCRB transcripts. Sequenced naive, central memory and regulatory T cell samples produced an average of roughly 3.9 million reads. TCRdb's copy holds only in-frame clones and misses some; the assay was immunoSEQ multiplex PCR. The table includes about 150,000 clones, 11% detected once. The CDR3 contains 16 residues. The J segment lost 4 bases and the V segment lost 3 bases, leaving 7 bases of the junction unmatched. The germline CDR1 and CDR2 sequences are LGHNA and YSLEER.

The chain carries TRBV4-3 and TRBJ2-1; 9 bases agree with TRBD2. This TCR was recovered from a man aged 18 to 35 in good health. The sequenced material came from central memory CD4+ T cells from blood. CDR3: CASSQWASGTYNEQFF. The CDR3 DNA reads TGCGCCAGCAGCCAGTGGGCTAGCGGGACTTACAATGAGCAGTTCTTC.